This passage covers 15 T cell receptor beta chains from one sample sequenced in a study of T-cell reconstitution after alpha-beta-depleted transplantation in children. This sample's TCRbeta library carried unique molecular identifier barcodes. TCRdb reprocessed the PCR reads via MiXCR and lists one record per CDR3 protein. This table has around 45,000 distinct CDR3 sequences, roughly half appearing once. Here the sequenced sample was peripheral blood, taken before TCRalphabeta/CD19-depleted stem cell transplant. Every receptor here comes from a boy younger than two with SCID, due to receive a stem cell transplant.

V usage is TRBV7-9 and J usage is TRBJ2-2, with D possibly matching TRBD1 (6 bases). This CDR3 is 15 amino acids long. The germline V gene has CDR1 SEHNR and CDR2 FQNEAQ (reference sequence). V was cut by 3 bases and J by 6 bases, with 14 bases left in between. The CDR3 coding sequence is TGTGCCAGCAGCTTTAACCAGGGGACGGCCGGGGAGCTGTTTTTT. Protein sequence: CASSFNQGTAGELFF. The full variable domain, its missing parts supplied by reference TRBV7-9 and TRBJ2-2, is DTGVSQNPRHKITKRGQNVTFRCDPISEHNRLYWYRQTLGQGPEFLTYFQNEAQLEKSRLLSDRFSAERPKGSFSTLEIQRTEQGDSAMYLCASSFNQGTAGELFFGEGSRLTVL.

The rearrangement uses TRBV2 and TRBJ1-1, with D perhaps TRBD1 (6 bases). The length of the CDR3 is 15 residues. Trimming took off 3 bases at V and 1 base at J, with 12 bases between the two ends. From germline, CDR1 is SNHLY and CDR2 FYNNEI. DNA of the CDR3: TGTGCCAGCAGTGATACAGGGATCGAGAACACTGAAGCTTTCTTT. This sequence encodes CASSDTGIENTEAFF.

This clonotype has a handful of counts. V is TRBV20-1 and J is TRBJ1-6; D call uncertain. CDR1 and CDR2 (germline): DFQATT, SNEGSKA (reference sequence). The CDR3 sequence is 14 residues long. Deletions cut 2 bases from V and 10 bases from J, with 15 bases between. CDR3 in amino acids: CSARFREDSSPLHF. CDR3 coding DNA: TGCAGTGCTAGATTTAGGGAGGATAGCTCACCCCTCCACTTT.

The chain joins TRBV5-1 to TRBJ2-3; D might be TRBD2 (7 bases). The CDR3 totals 18 residues. Germline V lookup: CDR1 SGHRS, CDR2 YFSETQ. V was shortened by 0 bases and J by 4 bases, with 21 bases between the two germline ends. The CDR3 DNA follows: TGCGCCAGCAGCTTGGCCGGAAGGGGGGGACAACTCGCAGATACGCAGTATTTT. This codes for CASSLAGRGGQLADTQYF.

V and J are TRBV4-2 and TRBJ2-7, with D unclear. V was clipped by 3 bases and J by 3 bases, with 15 bases between them. CDR3 size: 15 residues. Germline lookup yields CDR1 LGHNA and CDR2 YNFKEQ. In nucleotides, the CDR3 is TGTGCCAGCAGCCAGACGCAGGTCTCTCTCTACGAGCAGTACTTC. Translation: CASSQTQVSLYEQYF.

The CDR3, as DNA: TGCAGTGCTAGAAGGGCAGGGAACTCTGGGGCCAACGTCCTGACTTTC. Amino acids: CSARRAGNSGANVLTF. This chain links TRBV20-1 with TRBJ2-6, with D maybe TRBD1 (5 bases). Trimming stripped 2 bases from V and 0 bases from J, with 11 bases between. Germline CDR1 and CDR2: DFQATT and SNEGSKA (reference sequence). The CDR3 length is 16 residues.

The chain joins TRBV11-3 to TRBJ2-1; 11 nucleotides align to TRBD2. CDR3 length: 17 amino acids. The germline CDR1 and CDR2 sequences are SGHNT and YENEEA. V trimming: 5 bases; J trimming: 6 bases; junction bases outside the gene matches: 12. Here the CDR3 DNA reads TGTGCCAGCAGCGCCCGGACTAGCGGGTCCGATGCCAATGAGCAGTTCTTC. Protein: CASSARTSGSDANEQFF. Full variable domain (remainder filled in from reference TRBV11-3 and TRBJ2-1): EAGVVQSPRYKIIEKKQPVAFWCNPISGHNTLYWYLQNLGQGPELLIRYENEEAVDDSQLPKDRFSAERLKGVDSTLKIQPAELGDSAVYLCASSARTSGSDANEQFFGPGTRLTVL.

This clonotype occurred a few times. Here the CDR3 DNA reads TGTGCCAGCAGTAGCCTAGCGGGGGACACCACAGATACGCAGTATTTT. This codes for CASSSLAGDTTDTQYF. The V gene is TRBV6-1, the J gene TRBJ2-3; 10 nucleotides align to TRBD2. The CDR3 consists of 16 residues. With V trimmed by 5 bases and J by 2 bases, 7 bases remained unmatched. Germline loops: CDR1 MNHNS, CDR2 SASEGT.

V gene TRBV7-9 combines with J gene TRBJ2-1; 9 bases line up with TRBD2. The CDR3 totals 16 residues. CDR1 is SEHNR and CDR2 is FQNEAQ in the germline V gene (reference sequence). J lost 3 bases, V lost 5 bases, and 8 bases had no gene match. The CDR3 DNA reads as TGTGCCAGCAGCGAGCTAGCGGGACCCTTCTACAATGAGCAGTTCTTC. Translating gives CASSELAGPFYNEQFF. Using reference TRBV7-9 and TRBJ2-1 for the parts outside the CDR3, the full variable domain is DTGVSQNPRHKITKRGQNVTFRCDPISEHNRLYWYRQTLGQGPEFLTYFQNEAQLEKSRLLSDRFSAERPKGSFSTLEIQRTEQGDSAMYLCASSELAGPFYNEQFFGPGTRLTVL.

This sequence joins TRBV12-3 or TRBV12-4 and TRBJ2-3, with D hard to call. The CDR3 runs to 11 residues. With 7 bases removed from V and 2 bases from J, the gap between germline ends came to 4 bases. CDR3 in DNA: TGTGCCAGCACTTCCACAGATACGCAGTATTTT. Translated, it gives CASTSTDTQYF.

There are many counts of this clonotype. The chain employs TRBV4-3 and TRBJ1-2; D possibly corresponds to TRBD1 (5 bases). Germline CDR1 LGHNA, CDR2 YSLEER. Trimming left V 0 bases short and J 4 bases short, with 18 bases between. The CDR3 length is 17 residues. DNA for the CDR3: TGCGCCAGCAGCCAAGATAGTGAGGGGCGCGGATTCTATGGCTACACCTTC. This encodes CASSQDSEGRGFYGYTF.

The rearrangement uses TRBV7-3 and TRBJ2-1; 7 nucleotides line up with TRBD1. The CDR3 totals 13 residues. The trim removed 6 bases at V and 8 bases at J, leaving 7 bases unmatched. Per germline, CDR1 SGHTA and CDR2 FQGTGA. This CDR3 reads CASSRDRNHEQFF. As DNA, the CDR3 is TGTGCCAGCAGTAGGGACAGAAACCATGAGCAGTTCTTC.

A note on this clonotype: Sequence at one end of the junction differs from germline and may be a read error. This chain connects TRBV20-1 to TRBJ2-1, with D perhaps being TRBD1 or TRBD2 (5 bases each). Per the germline V gene, CDR1 is DFQATT and CDR2 is SNEGSKA (reference sequence). There are 13 residues in the CDR3. CDR3 residues: CSARGDSYNEQFF. The CDR3 nucleotides read TGCAGTGCCAGAGGGGACTCCTACAATGAGCAGTTCTTC.

This clonotype is a singleton in its sample. The chain has TRBV6-5 and TRBJ1-1, with D maybe TRBD1 (6 bases). In germline, CDR1 is MNHEY, CDR2 SVGAGI. Trimming removed 5 bases from V and 1 base from J, with 11 bases in between. The CDR3 contains 14 residues. For the CDR3, the DNA is TGTGCCAGCAGTACCCGACAGGAGAACACTGAAGCTTTCTTT. Protein: CASSTRQENTEAFF.

This clonotype has more than one count but fewer than ten. This chain links TRBV5-1 with TRBJ2-7; 9 nucleotides match TRBD1. Germline values: CDR1 SGHRS, CDR2 YFSETQ. The CDR3 sequence is 14 residues long. With 3 bases clipped from V and 3 bases from J, the junction kept 4 bases outside the gene matches. The CDR3 DNA reads TGCGCCAGCAGCTGGGACAGGGTGGACTACGAGCAGTACTTC. Its protein product is CASSWDRVDYEQYF.